The clone carrying this TCR beta chain has ten or more counts. Its antigen is currently unknown. During its preparation, the TCRbeta library received unique molecular identifiers. TCRdb redid the calling of the PCR reads with MiXCR, one entry per CDR3 protein. The table lists 480,000 or so distinct CDR3 sequences, roughly 10% of them singletons. These data come from a study of T-cell reconstitution after alpha-beta-depleted transplantation in children. General study results and limits: In patients about two months after transplant, alpha-beta T cells reportedly arose from several hundred expanded graft clones. Among T cells one year after transplant, newly produced cells accounted for most counts and diversity. Certain patients had high TCRbeta diversity at day 60, and it came from recipient T cells and thymic progenitors that survived.

V lost 1 base, J lost 1 base, and 10 bases lay in between. The CDR3 consists of 16 residues. Germline V gene sequence: CDR1 SNHLY, CDR2 FYNNEI. The genes are TRBV2 and TRBJ2-2; tentative D call: TRBD2 (6 bases). The clonotype originates from a child aged 2 to 10 with inherited bone marrow failure, due to receive a stem cell transplant. The starting material was PBMCs, obtained before TCRalphabeta/CD19-depleted stem cell transplant. CDR3 in amino acids: CASSEVWRGNTGELFF. DNA for the CDR3: TGTGCCAGCAGTGAAGTCTGGCGGGGGAACACCGGGGAGCTGTTTTTT.